This is a list of T cell receptor beta chains from one sample in a study of cytomegalovirus exposure and HLA in healthy donors. The table came from immunoSEQ multiplex PCR; TCRdb's copy has only in-frame clones and leaves some out. The sample contains 74,000 or so clones, 60% to 80% of which appear only once. Sequencing was performed on PBMCs. These TCRs come from a woman aged 40 to 50 in good health and CMV-seronegative. CDR3s include the opening cysteine and the closing phenylalanine or tryptophan. Each record gives: D gene, J gene, V gene, clone size, CDR3 DNA, CDR3 protein. D genes are given only for firm matches. Some rows mark clone size as missing; the rest say once, few, many or name a class of expanded clone.

- TRBJ1-2 TRBV6-6 - TGTGCCAGCAGTGCCTCGACGGGACTCTATGGCTACACCTTC CASSASTGLYGYTF
- TRBJ2-1 TRBV4-2 - TGTGCCAGCAGCCAGCTACCGGGAAATGAGCAGTTCTTC CASSQLPGNEQFF
TRBD2 TRBJ2-2 TRBV15 - TGTGCCACCAGCAGAGCCAGGGCGGGGGCCGGGGAGCTGTTTTTT CATSRARAGAGELFF
TRBD1 TRBJ1-5 TRBV5-8 - TGCGCCAGCAGCTCGGGACAGGGGGCAAATCAGCCCCAGCATTTT CASSSGQGANQPQHF
TRBD1 TRBJ1-2 TRBV25-1 - TGTGCCAGCAGTGAGACAGGGGGGAACTATGGCTACACCTTC CASSETGGNYGYTF
- TRBJ1-1 TRBV5-1 - TGCGCCAGCAGCCGAGAGCCACCGAACACTGAAGCTTTCTTT CASSREPPNTEAFF
TRBD2 TRBJ2-5 TRBV7-3 - TGTGCCAGCAAGCCGAATAGCGGGAGTCAGACCCAGTACTTC CASKPNSGSQTQYF
- TRBJ1-2 TRBV28 - TGTGCCAGCAGTTTAGGACAATTTTTTAACTATGGCTACACCTTC CASSLGQFFNYGYTF
- TRBJ1-5 TRBV15 - TGTGCCACCAGCATATCCCTTACAGGGTTGAGTCAGCCCCAGCATTTT CATSISLTGLSQPQHF
- TRBJ1-1 TRBV25-1 - TGTGCCAGCAGTGAATATCGGGACACTGAAGCTTTCTTT CASSEYRDTEAFF
- TRBJ1-5 TRBV7-8 once TGTGCCAGCAGCTTAGTACCGCGGGACCAGCCCCAGCATTTT CASSLVPRDQPQHF
- TRBJ2-2 TRBV6-4 - TGTGCCAGCAGTGACTCTAGCGGGAACACCGGGGAGCTGTTTTTT CASSDSSGNTGELFF
- TRBJ1-1 TRBV18 once TGTGCCAGCTCACCACCCGTAAGGGAAGGGGGAGCTTTCTTT CASSPPVREGGAFF
TRBD2 TRBJ2-4 TRBV4-1 - TGCGCCAGCAGCCCGGGACTAGCGGGGGGGCTCATGAGAAACATTCAGTACTTC CASSPGLAGGLMRNIQYF
TRBD1 TRBJ2-7 TRBV6-5 - TGTGCCAGCAGAAACGGACAGGGGGGTACCTACGAGCAGTACTTC CASRNGQGGTYEQYF
- TRBJ1-2 TRBV5-1 - TGCGCCAGCAGCTTCGGGGATGCTAACTATGGCTACACCTTC CASSFGDANYGYTF
TRBD1 TRBJ1-2 TRBV4-3 - TGCGCCAGCAGCCAAGATCCTACCGGGACAGCAAACTATGGCTACACCTTC CASSQDPTGTANYGYTF
TRBD1 TRBJ2-2 TRBV7-2 - TGTGCCAGCAGCTTAGTGGTACAGGGGGCCGGGGAGCTGTTTTTT CASSLVVQGAGELFF
- TRBJ1-2 TRBV28 - TGTGCCAGCATCGTAGGACTGGGGGGCTATGGCTACACCTTC CASIVGLGGYGYTF
TRBD1 TRBJ2-7 TRBV7-9 once TGTGCCAGCAGCTGGGACAGAGTCTCCTACGAGCAGTACTTC CASSWDRVSYEQYF
TRBD1 TRBJ1-1 TRBV14 - TGTGCCAGCAGCCAAGCGGGACAGGGGGCGGCGGTCGCTTTCTTT CASSQAGQGAAVAFF
- TRBJ2-1 TRBV7-2 - TGTGCCAGCAGCTTAGCGGTTCGGTACAATGAGCAGTTCTTC CASSLAVRYNEQFF
- TRBJ1-1 TRBV28 - TGTGCCAGCAGTTTAATCCCGAGTGGGAGCACTGAAGCTTTCTTT CASSLIPSGSTEAFF
- TRBJ2-2 TRBV6-5 - TGTGCCAGCAGGTACCCAATCGGAGGGCGAGACGGGGAGCTGTTTTTT CASRYPIGGRDGELFF
- TRBJ1-1 TRBV27 few TGTGCCAGCAGGCGAACAGGACTGAACACTGAAGCTTTCTTT CASRRTGLNTEAFF
TRBD2 TRBJ2-1 TRBV6-1 - TGTGCCAGCAGTGAAGAGGGACTAGGGAATGAGCAGTTCTTC CASSEEGLGNEQFF
TRBD2 TRBJ2-3 TRBV7-3 - TGTGCCAGCAGCCTTGCTAGCGGGAGTAGCACAGATACGCAGTATTTT CASSLASGSSTDTQYF
TRBD2 TRBJ2-1 TRBV27 few TGTGCCAGCAGTTTATCGGGGACTAGCGGAAACAATGAGCAGTTCTTC CASSLSGTSGNNEQFF
- TRBJ1-1 TRBV7-3 - TGTGCCAGCAGCTTAATGGGGGGTAACACTGAAGCTTTCTTT CASSLMGGNTEAFF
TRBD1 TRBJ2-7 TRBV5-4 - TGTGCCAGCAGCCCCGGGACAGGGAGTTACGAGCAGTACTTC CASSPGTGSYEQYF
- TRBJ2-1 TRBV7-3 - TGTGCCAGCAGCTTATCGGGTTATTACAATGAGCAGTTCTTC CASSLSGYYNEQFF
TRBD2 TRBJ2-2 TRBV7-3 - TGTGCCAGCAGCTCCGTTAGCGGGGGGAACCGGGAGCTGTTTTTT CASSSVSGGNRELFF
- TRBJ1-2 TRBV18 - TGTGCCAGCTCACCCCCGGACAGCTATGGCTACACCTTC CASSPPDSYGYTF
- TRBJ2-2 TRBV4-3 - TGCGCCAGCAGCCAAGTGGGAGCCGGGGAGCTGTTTTTT CASSQVGAGELFF
- TRBJ2-5 TRBV9 - TGTGCCAGCAGCGTAGTCGTTGGAGCGCGAGAGACCCAGTACTTC CASSVVVGARETQYF
- TRBJ1-3 TRBV7-2 - TGTGCCAGCAGCTTACAGACAGGCCCAAGAAACACCATATATTTT CASSLQTGPRNTIYF
TRBD1 TRBJ1-5 TRBV28 - TGTGCCAGCAGTTTTCTGACAGGGGAGGGCCAGCCCCAGCATTTT CASSFLTGEGQPQHF
- TRBJ2-1 TRBV7-8 - TGTGCCAGCAGCTTAGGTTCGTACAATGAGCAGTTCTTC CASSLGSYNEQFF
TRBD1 TRBJ1-6 TRBV5-1 - TGCGCCAGCAGCCAGGGACAGGGGAATTCACCCCTCCACTTT CASSQGQGNSPLHF
TRBD2 TRBJ2-1 TRBV19 - TGTGCCAGTAGTATAGGACTAGCGGGAAATGAGCAGTTCTTC CASSIGLAGNEQFF
- TRBJ1-1 TRBV19 few TGTGCCAGTAGATCTCCAGGGGACACTGAAGCTTTCTTT CASRSPGDTEAFF
- TRBJ1-5 TRBV19 - TGTGCCAGTAGTGAACAGAGAATCAATCAGCCCCAGCATTTT CASSEQRINQPQHF
TRBD1 TRBJ2-7 TRBV19 - TGTGCCAGTAGTATAGGGGACAGGGGGCTCGACGAGCAGTACTTC CASSIGDRGLDEQYF
- TRBJ1-5 TRBV21-1 - TGTGCCAGCAGCATGGGGACAGGGGGCGATTATAGCAATCAGCCCCAGCATTTT CASSMGTGGDYSNQPQHF
- TRBJ2-2 TRBV9 - TGTGCCAGCAGCGTAGATGCCTATAACACCGGGGAGCTGTTTTTT CASSVDAYNTGELFF
TRBD1 TRBJ2-7 TRBV19 - TGTGCCAGTAGTACCCAGGACAGGACCGGCTCCTACGAGCAGTACTTC CASSTQDRTGSYEQYF